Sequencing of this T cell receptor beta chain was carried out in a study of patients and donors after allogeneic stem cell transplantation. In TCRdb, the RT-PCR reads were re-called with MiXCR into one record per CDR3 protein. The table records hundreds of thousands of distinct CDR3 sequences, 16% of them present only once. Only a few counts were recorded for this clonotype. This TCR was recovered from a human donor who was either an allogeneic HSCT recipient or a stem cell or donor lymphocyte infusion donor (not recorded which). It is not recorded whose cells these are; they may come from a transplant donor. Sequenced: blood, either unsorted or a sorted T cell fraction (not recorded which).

The CDR3 sequence is CASSKTSYDTQYF. DNA of the CDR3: TGCGCCAGCAGCAAGACTAGTTACGATACGCAGTATTTT. V and J are TRBV4-1 and TRBJ2-3, with D perhaps TRBD2 (6 bases). This CDR3 region has 13 residues. V lost 5 bases, J lost 6 bases, and 12 bases lay in between. Germline CDR1 and CDR2: MGHRA and YSYEKL.